Listed here is a single T cell receptor beta chain. This sample stems from a study of blood T cell repertoires in COVID-19. Overall study: Collection of acute and convalescent COVID-19 samples took place in the United States, Italy and Spain. PBMCs, B-cell-depleted T cells, or T cells provided the cDNA or gDNA that made up the material.

The CDR3 contains 12 residues. The V gene's germline CDR1 is LNHNV and CDR2 YYDKDF (reference sequence). Trimming removed 7 bases from V and 1 base from J, with 7 bases in between. In the authors' workflow: The assay estimated nucleated cells by amplifying reference gene primers. Data came from immunoSEQ multiplex PCR; TCRdb stores just in-frame clones and leaves some out. The V and J calls and clone size are taken from that table; D and trimming were inferred from the DNA. The sample lists 150,000 to 200,000 clones, about 80% occurring once. The chain links TRBV15 to TRBJ1-1; the D is unclear. Sequences were obtained from peripheral blood. This clonotype was sampled from a man younger than 40 with active or convalescent COVID-19. The DNA of the CDR3 is TGTGCCACCACGGGAGGGAACACTGAAGCTTTCTTT. This gives the protein CATTGGNTEAFF.